Listed below are T cell receptor beta chains from one sample, sequenced in a study of shared clonotypes between healthy human individuals. TCRdb keeps only in-frame clones here, not all; method: immunoSEQ multiplex PCR. The data contain roughly 500,000 clones, around four fifths of them singletons. Sequencing was carried out using PBMCs. The receptors were gathered from a woman between 35 and 50 years old in good health. Some clones in this sample may be carry-over from other donors' samples. The CDR3 runs from the conserved cysteine through the conserved F or W. The order of the fields is D gene, V gene, clone size, J gene, CDR3 protein, CDR3 DNA. The D gene is left open where the match is weak. Size is stated for part of the rows, as once, few or many counts, or as a class when the clone is expanded.

TRBD1	TRBV5-4	NA	TRBJ2-2	CASSLAGEQGATGELFF	TGTGCCAGCAGCTTGGCCGGGGAGCAGGGGGCCACCGGGGAGCTGTTTTTT
NA	TRBV28	NA	TRBJ2-6	CATRIISGGNSGANVLTF	TGTGCCACCAGGATTATTTCGGGGGGCAACTCTGGGGCCAACGTCCTGACTTTC
NA	TRBV20-1	many	TRBJ2-7	CSAGRYEQYF	TGCAGTGCTGGGCGGTACGAGCAGTACTTC
NA	TRBV5-4	NA	TRBJ1-1	CASSPDSLRTEAFF	TGTGCCAGCAGCCCGGACAGCTTGAGGACTGAAGCTTTCTTT
NA	TRBV5-1	NA	TRBJ2-1	CASSTTSYNEQFF	TGCGCCAGCAGCACAACTTCCTACAATGAGCAGTTCTTC
NA	TRBV11-2	NA	TRBJ2-7	CASSSITGSYEQYF	TGTGCCAGCAGCTCCATCACAGGGAGCTACGAGCAGTACTTC
NA	TRBV5-1	NA	TRBJ1-2	CASSPLGNYGYTF	TGCGCCAGCAGCCCGCTCGGGAACTATGGCTACACCTTC
NA	TRBV9	NA	TRBJ1-1	CASSVGQGRNTEAFF	TGTGCCAGCAGCGTAGGTCAGGGTAGGAACACTGAAGCTTTCTTT
NA	TRBV9	once	TRBJ2-3	CASSVGVGTSTDTQYF	TGTGCCAGCAGCGTAGGCGTCGGGACCAGCACAGATACGCAGTATTTT
NA	TRBV5-1	NA	TRBJ1-1	CASSTTGGGNTEAFF	TGCGCCAGCAGCACCACCGGTGGGGGGAACACTGAAGCTTTCTTT
NA	TRBV21-1	NA	TRBJ2-7	CASTSGLPLEQYFGLEQYF	NA
TRBD2	TRBV19	NA	TRBJ2-7	CASSTERETSYEQYF	TGTGCCAGTAGTACCGAGCGGGAGACTTCCTACGAGCAGTACTTC
NA	TRBV28	NA	TRBJ2-5	CASTIYREETQYF	TGTGCCAGCACCATCTATAGGGAAGAGACCCAGTACTTC
NA	TRBV5-1	NA	TRBJ1-5	CASSTGHPNQPQHF	TGCGCCAGCAGCACGGGACACCCGAATCAGCCCCAGCATTTT
NA	TRBV6-8	NA	TRBJ1-5	CASRGAGRNQPQHF	TGTGCCAGCAGAGGTGCAGGTCGCAATCAGCCCCAGCATTTT
NA	TRBV2	NA	TRBJ2-2	CASTSLGTTNTGELFF	TGTGCCAGCACATCCCTCGGGACCACGAACACCGGGGAGCTGTTTTTT
NA	TRBV25-1	NA	TRBJ1-1	CASTRRGVDTEAFF	TGTGCCAGCACTAGAAGGGGAGTGGACACTGAAGCTTTCTTT
NA	TRBV6-5	NA	TRBJ2-6	CASRHRVSGANVLTF	TGTGCCAGCAGACACAGAGTCTCTGGGGCCAACGTCCTGACTTTC
TRBD2	TRBV5-4	NA	TRBJ2-5	CASSFPTSGSQTQYF	TGTGCCAGCAGCTTTCCAACTAGCGGGAGTCAGACCCAGTACTTC
TRBD1	TRBV11-2	few	TRBJ2-1	CASSRRQGPYNEQFF	TGTGCCAGCAGCCGCCGACAGGGGCCCTACAATGAGCAGTTCTTC
TRBD2	TRBV7-9	few	TRBJ2-4	CASSLMGLPKNIQYF	TGTGCCAGCAGCTTAATGGGACTACCCAAAAACATTCAGTACTTC
TRBD2	TRBV30	NA	TRBJ2-1	CAWTSGRESNEQFF	TGTGCCTGGACTAGCGGGAGGGAATCAAATGAGCAGTTCTTC
TRBD1	TRBV28	NA	TRBJ1-3	CASSPPHGTGPFGSGNTIYF	TGTGCCAGCAGTCCCCCCCACGGGACAGGGCCATTTGGATCTGGAAACACCATATATTTT
NA	TRBV5-1	NA	TRBJ2-2	CASSLTNTGELFF	TGCGCCAGCAGCTTGACAAACACCGGGGAGCTGTTTTTT
NA	TRBV29-1	NA	TRBJ2-1	CSVELEAGVGEQFF	TGCAGCGTTGAACTTGAGGCAGGGGTAGGTGAGCAGTTCTTC
NA	TRBV7-9	once	TRBJ2-5	CASSLTETQYF	TGTGCCAGCAGCTTGACGGAGACCCAGTACTTC
TRBD2	TRBV7-9	NA	TRBJ2-1	CASSSISSGEQFF	TGTGCCAGCAGCTCCATCTCTAGCGGTGAGCAGTTCTTC
NA	TRBV5-1	NA	TRBJ2-2	CASARYSANTGELFF	TGCGCCAGCGCTCGCTATTCCGCGAACACCGGGGAGCTGTTTTTT
NA	TRBV5-8	few	TRBJ2-2	CASSLWSVPGELFF	TGTGCCAGCAGCTTGTGGAGCGTCCCCGGGGAGCTGTTTTTT
TRBD1	TRBV28	NA	TRBJ2-7	CASSYGRGLGEQYF	TGTGCCAGCAGTTATGGCAGGGGGCTGGGTGAGCAGTACTTC
NA	TRBV19	once	TRBJ1-5	CASRREGGLQPQHF	TGTGCCAGTAGGCGGGAGGGGGGCTTGCAGCCCCAGCATTTT
NA	TRBV27	few	TRBJ2-1	CASLKVAASYNEQFF	TGTGCCAGCCTGAAGGTGGCTGCCTCCTACAATGAGCAGTTCTTC
TRBD1	TRBV7-3	NA	TRBJ1-1	CASSLSQGRATEAFF	TGTGCCAGCAGCTTATCACAGGGGAGGGCCACTGAAGCTTTCTTT
NA	TRBV7-2	NA	TRBJ1-5	CASSFRASNQPQHF	TGTGCCAGCAGCTTCCGGGCTAGCAATCAGCCCCAGCATTTT
NA	TRBV5-1	NA	TRBJ1-2	CASSSQAGELNYGYTF	TGCGCCAGCAGCTCCCAGGCGGGTGAACTGAACTATGGCTACACCTTC
NA	TRBV1	NA	TRBJ2-1	CTSSEVSGNGNEQFF	TGCACCAGCAGCGAAGTTAGCGGGAACGGCAATGAGCAGTTCTTC
TRBD2	TRBV6-1	once	TRBJ2-1	CASSPLAGGFTEQFF	TGTGCCAGCAGCCCCTTAGCGGGAGGATTCACTGAGCAGTTCTTC
NA	TRBV11-2	NA	TRBJ1-1	CASSTSKNTEAFF	TGTGCCAGCAGCACCTCGAAAAACACTGAAGCTTTCTTT
NA	TRBV2	NA	TRBJ1-3	CATRIGQGNTIYF	TGTGCCACCCGAATTGGACAGGGAAACACCATATATTTT
TRBD1	TRBV2	few	TRBJ1-2	CASSVTQGDYGYTF	TGTGCCAGCAGTGTTACGCAGGGGGACTATGGCTACACCTTC
NA	TRBV5-1	NA	TRBJ2-3	CASSSILGTDTQYF	TGCGCCAGCAGCTCCATTCTAGGGACAGATACGCAGTATTTT
TRBD1	TRBV4-2	few	TRBJ1-2	CASNPGQGEYGYTF	TGTGCCAGCAATCCGGGACAGGGGGAGTATGGCTACACCTTC
NA	TRBV5-1	NA	TRBJ1-3	CASSFSTTSRGILADTIYF	TGCGCCAGCAGCTTTTCGACAACCTCACGGGGCATCTTAGCGGACACCATATATTTT
NA	TRBV28	NA	TRBJ2-7	CASSTVSTYEQYF	TGTGCCAGCAGCACAGTTAGCACCTACGAGCAGTACTTC
TRBD2	TRBV9	NA	TRBJ2-1	CASSATIAGDLNEQFF	TGTGCCAGCAGCGCCACCATAGCGGGAGATCTCAATGAGCAGTTCTTC
NA	TRBV7-9	NA	TRBJ2-7	CASSLKSGSPSYEQYF	TGTGCCAGCAGCTTAAAATCAGGGAGTCCCTCCTACGAGCAGTACTTC
TRBD1	TRBV7-8	NA	TRBJ1-1	CASSVTGGNTEAFF	TGTGCCAGCAGCGTGACAGGGGGGAACACTGAAGCTTTCTTT
NA	TRBV11-3	NA	TRBJ2-3	CASSLEGISTDTQYF	TGTGCCAGCAGCTTAGAAGGGATCAGCACAGATACGCAGTATTTT
NA	TRBV10-2	NA	TRBJ1-1	CASSVAQVNTEAFF	TGCGCCAGCAGTGTAGCACAGGTTAACACTGAAGCTTTCTTT